The clone carrying this T cell receptor (beta chain) occurred a few times. The CDR3 runs 14 residues. From germline, CDR1 is SGHAT and CDR2 FQNNGV. Unmatched junction bases numbered 5, after V lost 4 bases and J lost 7 bases. Source study methods: By means of reference gene primer amplification, nucleated cell counts were estimated. Only in-frame clones appear in the TCRdb table, and some are missing; sequencing was by immunoSEQ multiplex PCR. That table gives V, J and clone size, and the DNA gave D and trimming. The sample lists hundreds of thousands of clones; more than 85% were seen once. This sample stems from a study of blood T cell repertoires in COVID-19. Study at large: COVID-19 samples, acute and convalescent, were from the United States, Italy and Spain. T cells, B-cell-depleted T cells, or PBMCs supplied cDNA or gDNA.

Sequences were obtained from peripheral blood. This chain links TRBV11-2 with TRBJ1-3; 9 bases agree with TRBD1. The receptor was derived from a man in his forties or fifties with acute or convalescent COVID-19. The chain's CDR3 is CASSSGTGRNTIYF. In DNA, the CDR3 is TGTGCCAGCAGCTCTGGGACAGGGAGGAACACCATATATTTT.